This T cell receptor (beta chain) comes out of a study of blood T cells in healthy people across ages. No fewer than 6 million PBMCs went into each sample. For the second PCR, which ran for 7 to 11 cycles, a sample-barcoded 5' primer and a J-beta primer mix were used. Each cDNA molecule was tagged by a template-switch adaptor with 12 random nucleotides. From the 5' RACE reads, TCRdb called clonotypes with MiXCR, one entry per CDR3 protein. This sample carries 450,000 to 600,000 distinct CDR3 sequences, about 29% of them seen once, and the ten largest clones take approximately 3.6%. The CDR3 extends over 14 amino acids. CDR1 is MNHEY and CDR2 is SVGEGT in the germline V gene. V lost 6 bases to trimming and J lost 4 bases, with 13 bases between them. These same data were also listed under a study on T cells of mothers and their children. Turning to that study: Five to seven children and their three healthy Caucasian mothers were the donors.

Material for sequencing was blood. The sequence derives from a boy younger than 10 in good health. This chain connects TRBV6-2 or TRBV6-3 to TRBJ1-5, with D perhaps matching TRBD1 (5 bases). Here the CDR3 DNA reads TGTGCCAGCAGCCTCAGGGTCGCGAATCAGCCCCAGCATTTT. Amino acid sequence: CASSLRVANQPQHF.